A single TCR beta chain is shown here with its context. The data were obtained in a study of cytomegalovirus exposure and HLA in healthy donors. PCR was performed using 60 Vbeta and 13 Jbeta primers. The table came from immunoSEQ multiplex PCR; TCRdb's copy has only in-frame clones and leaves some out. The sample holds about 200,000 clones; 70% to 80% are singletons and the top ten take less than 3.5%. Germline V lookup: CDR1 SGHVS, CDR2 FNYEAQ. Between the trimmed V and J ends, which lost 2 bases and 1 base, there was a span of 7 bases. The CDR3 sequence is 14 residues long. The rearrangement uses TRBV7-6 and TRBJ2-3, with D hard to call. The sequence came from a woman in her 30s in good health and CMV-seronegative. The sample consisted of PBMCs. The CDR3 sequence: CASSLFGGTDTQYF. CDR3 bases: TGTGCCAGCAGCTTATTCGGAGGCACAGATACGCAGTATTTT.